This section outlines one T cell receptor beta chain sequence together with its context. These data belong to a study of blood T cell repertoires in COVID-19. Study overall: Some COVID-19 samples were acute and others convalescent; all came from the United States, Italy and Spain. T cells, B-cell-depleted T cells, or PBMCs supplied cDNA or gDNA.

As processed by the authors: Nucleated cell counts were estimated from reference gene primer amplification. This table comes from immunoSEQ multiplex PCR, and its TCRdb copy is limited to in-frame clones, with some not included. For V, J and clone size, that table is used; D and trimming come from the DNA. The profile shows roughly 100,000 clones, roughly 82% of them singletons. This receptor was identified in an elderly man with acute or convalescent COVID-19. The sequencing sample was made of peripheral blood.

The CDR3 here is CATSRGDRAPGANVLTF. The DNA of the CDR3 is TGTGCCACCAGCAGAGGTGACAGGGCTCCTGGGGCCAACGTCCTGACTTTC. V is TRBV15 and J is TRBJ2-6; 7 bases are a match to TRBD1. The CDR3 covers 17 residues. Germline CDR1 reads LNHNV; CDR2 reads YYDKDF (reference sequence). The trim removed 1 base at V and 2 bases at J, leaving 5 bases unmatched.